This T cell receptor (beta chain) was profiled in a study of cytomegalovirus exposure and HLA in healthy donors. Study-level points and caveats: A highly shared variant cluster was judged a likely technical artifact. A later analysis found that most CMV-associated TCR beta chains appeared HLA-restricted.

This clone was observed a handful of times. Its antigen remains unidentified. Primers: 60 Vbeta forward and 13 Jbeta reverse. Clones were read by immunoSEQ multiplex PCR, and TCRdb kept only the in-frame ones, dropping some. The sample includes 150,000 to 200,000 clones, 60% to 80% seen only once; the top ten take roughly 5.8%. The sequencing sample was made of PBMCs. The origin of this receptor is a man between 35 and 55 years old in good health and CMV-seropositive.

The CDR3 DNA reads as TGCAGCGTTGTGGGGGGACGGACCCAGTACTTC. It is translated as CSVVGGRTQYF. The chain is built from TRBV29-1 and TRBJ2-5; D may be TRBD2 (6 bases). Deletions cut 4 bases from V and 7 bases from J, with 10 bases between. Germline lookup yields CDR1 SQVTM and CDR2 ANQGSEA. The CDR3 length is 11 residues.